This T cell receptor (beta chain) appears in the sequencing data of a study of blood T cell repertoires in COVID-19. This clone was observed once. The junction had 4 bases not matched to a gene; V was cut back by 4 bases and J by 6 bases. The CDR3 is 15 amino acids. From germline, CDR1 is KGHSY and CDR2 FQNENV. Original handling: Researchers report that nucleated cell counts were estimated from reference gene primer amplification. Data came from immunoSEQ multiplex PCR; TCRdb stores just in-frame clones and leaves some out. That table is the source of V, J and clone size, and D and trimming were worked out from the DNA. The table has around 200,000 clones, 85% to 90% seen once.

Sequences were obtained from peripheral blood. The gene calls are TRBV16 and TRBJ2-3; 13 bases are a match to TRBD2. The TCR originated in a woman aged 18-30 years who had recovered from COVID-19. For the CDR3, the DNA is TGTGCCAGCAGCCCAGGACTAGCGGGGGATGATACGCAGTATTTT. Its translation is CASSPGLAGDDTQYF.